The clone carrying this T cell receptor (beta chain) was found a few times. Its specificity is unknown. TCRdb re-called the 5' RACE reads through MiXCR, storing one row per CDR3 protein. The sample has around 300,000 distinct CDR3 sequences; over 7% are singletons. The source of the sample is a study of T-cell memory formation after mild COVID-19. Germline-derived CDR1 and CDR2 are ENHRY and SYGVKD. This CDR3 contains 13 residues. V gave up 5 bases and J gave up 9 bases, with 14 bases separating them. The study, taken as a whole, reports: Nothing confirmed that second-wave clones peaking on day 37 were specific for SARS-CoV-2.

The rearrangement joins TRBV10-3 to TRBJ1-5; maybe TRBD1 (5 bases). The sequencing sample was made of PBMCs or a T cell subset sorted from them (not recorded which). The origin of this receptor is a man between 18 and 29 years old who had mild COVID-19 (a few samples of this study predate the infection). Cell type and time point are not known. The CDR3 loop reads CAISKTGGRPQHF. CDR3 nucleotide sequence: TGTGCCATCAGTAAAACAGGAGGGCGGCCCCAGCATTTT.